This is a list of T cell receptor beta chains from one sample in a study of T cell responses to AZD1222 COVID-19 vaccine. The repertoire was sequenced with immunoSEQ multiplex PCR; TCRdb's copy has only in-frame clones and lacks some. Of 110,000 to 150,000 clones detected, about 93% appear once; the ten largest clones hold over 8%. Sequencing was performed on peripheral blood, taken on day 0 of AZD1222 vaccination. The receptors were gathered from an adult in good health. Each CDR3 is given with its conserved first and last residue. D genes are given only for firm matches. Not all rows give a size; the values are once, few, many and, for expanded clones, a class.

D,V,size,J,CDR3,DNA
.,TRBV28,.,TRBJ1-6,CASRRDTDSPLHF,TGTGCCAGCAGGCGGGACACGGATTCACCCCTCCACTTT
TRBD2,TRBV4-1,.,TRBJ2-2,CASSREVAGFGELFF,TGCGCCAGCAGCAGGGAGGTAGCGGGGTTCGGGGAGCTGTTTTTT
.,TRBV6-5,.,TRBJ1-2,CASSYTWDGTDGYTF,TGTGCCAGCAGTTACACCTGGGACGGGACTGATGGCTACACCTTC
.,TRBV23-1,.,TRBJ2-5,CASSQSWGRETQYF,TGCGCCAGCAGTCAATCGTGGGGGAGAGAGACCCAGTACTTC
.,TRBV7-8,.,TRBJ1-2,CASSLGRQYGYTF,TGTGCCAGCAGCTTAGGGCGGCAGTATGGCTACACCTTC
.,TRBV4-1,.,TRBJ1-2,CASSPINHLGAAGYTF,TGCGCCAGCAGCCCCATTAACCATCTGGGGGCGGCTGGCTACACCTTC
TRBD1,TRBV7-8,.,TRBJ1-5,CASSLTGVGQPQHF,TGTGCCAGCAGCTTAACAGGGGTAGGTCAGCCCCAGCATTTT
.,TRBV2,.,TRBJ2-7,CASRVGEDPTYEQYF,TGTGCCAGCAGGGTGGGGGAGGACCCAACCTACGAGCAGTACTTC
.,TRBV2,.,TRBJ1-4,CASQGRVSANEKLFF,TGTGCCAGTCAGGGGAGGGTTAGCGCTAATGAAAAACTGTTTTTT
.,TRBV5-8,.,TRBJ2-1,CASSFRGGQPGGEQFF,TGTGCCAGCAGCTTCCGCGGGGGGCAACCAGGGGGTGAGCAGTTCTTC
.,TRBV7-2,few,TRBJ1-6,CASSLLAIGDGLNSPLHF,TGTGCCAGCAGCTTACTCGCTATCGGGGACGGGCTTAATTCACCCCTCCACTTT
.,TRBV5-5,.,TRBJ1-1,CASSSSPGQGNTEAFF,TGTGCCAGCAGCTCGTCCCCGGGACAAGGGAACACTGAAGCTTTCTTT
.,TRBV6-5,.,TRBJ1-2,CASNGAPGTYGYTF,TGTGCCAGTAACGGAGCTCCAGGGACCTATGGCTACACCTTC
.,TRBV27,.,TRBJ1-5,CASTLRGGNQPQHF,TGTGCCAGCACCCTCAGGGGAGGGAATCAGCCCCAGCATTTT
.,TRBV11-2,.,TRBJ1-2,CASSTQASGAPGRYYGYTF,TGTGCCAGCAGCACCCAAGCCTCAGGGGCACCGGGAAGATACTATGGCTACACCTTC
.,TRBV5-6,.,TRBJ2-5,CASSYGTQETQYF,TGTGCCAGCAGCTACGGTACACAAGAGACCCAGTACTTC
TRBD1,TRBV5-1,.,TRBJ1-2,CASSLGGTANYGYTF,TGCGCCAGCAGCTTGGGAGGGACAGCTAACTATGGCTACACCTTC
.,TRBV29-1,.,TRBJ1-1,CSPLWGSEAFF,TGCAGCCCTTTATGGGGCTCTGAAGCTTTCTTT
.,TRBV30,few,TRBJ1-3,CAWSVRLGQGTGNTIYF,TGTGCCTGGAGTGTACGACTAGGGCAGGGGACTGGAAACACCATATATTTT
.,TRBV5-1,.,TRBJ2-6,CASRPTLSGANVLTF,TGCGCCAGCAGACCAACTCTCTCTGGGGCCAACGTCCTGACTTTC
.,TRBV7-2,.,TRBJ1-2,CASSPRWDPGTYGYTF,TGTGCCAGCAGCCCGCGGTGGGACCCCGGGACCTATGGCTACACCTTC
TRBD2,TRBV13,.,TRBJ2-3,CASSLRGEDTQYF,TGTGCCAGCAGCTTACGGGGGGAAGATACGCAGTATTTT
.,TRBV7-9,.,TRBJ2-1,CASSFGQGRSEQFF,TGTGCCAGCAGCTTTGGGCAGGGTAGGAGTGAGCAGTTCTTC
TRBD2,TRBV19,.,TRBJ2-1,CASSNLELILAGSNEQFF,TGTGCCAGTAGTAATCTCGAGTTGATCCTAGCGGGGTCCAATGAGCAGTTCTTC
.,TRBV20-1,.,TRBJ1-5,CSASTTGRQHF,TGCAGTGCTAGCACCACGGGCCGCCAGCATTTT
.,TRBV11-3,once,TRBJ2-7,CASSLVGGREQYF,TGTGCCAGCAGCTTAGTAGGGGGGCGGGAGCAGTACTTC
TRBD2,TRBV4-2,.,TRBJ2-7,CASSPVILAGGHHEQYF,TGTGCCAGCAGCCCAGTGATTTTAGCGGGGGGGCACCACGAGCAGTACTTC
.,TRBV7-2,once,TRBJ1-5,CASSLDGQPQHF,TGTGCCAGCAGCTTAGACGGGCAGCCCCAGCATTTT
.,TRBV6-5,.,TRBJ2-3,CASSRGLADTDTQYF,TGTGCCAGCAGTCGGGGTCTAGCCGACACAGATACGCAGTATTTT
.,TRBV6-1,.,TRBJ2-5,CASSDPTDGEETQYF,TGTGCCAGCAGTGATCCGACAGACGGGGAGGAGACCCAGTACTTC
.,TRBV11-2,.,TRBJ1-1,CASSSGTVNTEAFF,TGTGCCAGCAGCTCTGGGACTGTGAACACTGAAGCTTTCTTT
.,TRBV10-3,.,TRBJ2-2,CAISESMFPGHLFF,TGTGCCATCAGTGAGTCCATGTTCCCAGGGCATCTGTTTTTT